This TCR beta chain derives from a study of tumor and adjacent non-tumor tissue in lung cancer. Whole-study context: There were some 12 adenocarcinoma, a couple of squamous cell carcinoma and 1 small cell lung cancer cases. Whole-study findings and limits: Normal lung showed higher cumulative top 100 clone frequency than tumor.

Germline V gene data show CDR1 as MNHNY and CDR2 as SVGAGI (reference sequence). The CDR3 is 15 residues long, ends included. RNA was extracted from bulk tissue without any cell sorting. The normal lung tissue was taken more than 3 cm from the tumor edge. The library came from three nested PCR rounds adapted from ARM-PCR protocols. TCRdb processed the multiplex PCR reads anew with MiXCR; each CDR3 protein has one entry. The sample yields roughly 43,000 distinct CDR3 sequences, 60% seen once. On this clonotype: The antigen is not known. No DNA is shown, since the ends of the CDR3 on it are uncertain; the CDR3 is the one TCRdb lists.

The chain carries TRBV6-6 and TRBJ2-1. Material for sequencing was distant non-tumor lung tissue. This receptor was taken from a man aged 45 to 65 with non-small cell lung cancer. Here the CDR3 reads CASSTKFGVGNEKFF.